The 6 T cell receptor beta chains below all came from one sample that was sequenced in a study of CD8 T cells in ankylosing spondylitis. TCRdb itself ran the 5' RACE reads through MiXCR, one entry per CDR3 protein. The sample records 10,000 to 15,000 distinct CDR3 sequences, under 3.5% being singletons. Material: blood, either unsorted or a sorted T cell fraction (not recorded which). Receptors originate from a male donor with ankylosing spondylitis or in good health (not recorded which).

This clonotype has ten or more counts. The V and J genes are TRBV9 and TRBJ2-5; 8 bases are shared with TRBD2. V gave up 0 bases and J gave up 1 base; unmatched junction bases: 5. The CDR3 is 16 amino acids. The germline gives CDR1 SGDLS, CDR2 YYNGEE. Here the CDR3 reads CASSVAPGGVQETQYF. The CDR3 DNA is TGTGCCAGCAGCGTAGCTCCGGGAGGGGTCCAAGAGACCCAGTACTTC.

This clonotype was seen ten or more times. The genes are TRBV9 and TRBJ2-5; TRBD2 aligns across 12 bases. The length of the CDR3 is 18 residues. From germline, CDR1 is SGDLS and CDR2 YYNGEE. V lost 0 bases to trimming and J lost 4 bases; unmatched junction nucleotides: 10. CDR3 region: CASSVGLAGDSIGETQYF. The CDR3 DNA sequence: TGTGCCAGCAGCGTAGGACTAGCGGGGGACAGCATTGGAGAGACCCAGTACTTC.

The sample holds many counts of this clonotype. The chain uses TRBV9 and TRBJ2-1, with TRBD1 matching 7 bases. J lost 8 bases, V lost 3 bases, and 8 bases had no gene match. Germline V gene sequence: CDR1 SGDLS, CDR2 YYNGEE. This CDR3 is 14 amino acids long. In DNA form, the CDR3 reads TGTGCCAGCAGCGCAAGACAGGGTGAGGATGAGCAGTTCTTC. This encodes CASSARQGEDEQFF.

This clonotype was observed a few times. CDR3 in DNA: TGTGCAAGTCGCTCGTTGGACAGGGGGTGCGAGCAGTACTTC. Amino acids: CASRSLDRGCEQYF. The V and J genes are TRBV12-2 and TRBJ2-7; no DNA check was done on the table's D call, TRBD1. TRBV12-2 is listed as a pseudogene. This CDR3 spans 14 amino acids.

This clonotype was detected ten times or more. The chain has TRBV9 and TRBJ1-6; a weak D match, TRBD1 (6 bases). CDR1 and CDR2 (germline): SGDLS, YYNGEE. The CDR3 has 18 amino acids. V lost 0 bases to trimming and J lost 4 bases, with 17 bases between them. The CDR3 region has the DNA TGTGCCAGCAGCGTAGCCCCTTTAGGGGGGGGATATAATTCACCCCTCCACTTT. This codes for CASSVAPLGGGYNSPLHF.

This clonotype was seen many times. The chain has TRBV9 and TRBJ2-3; D is possibly TRBD2 (7 bases). V shed 0 bases and J shed 1 base, with 12 bases lying between them. The germline CDR1 and CDR2 sequences are SGDLS and YYNGEE. The CDR3 consists of 16 residues. CDR3 protein: CASSVVGGGRTDTQYF. The CDR3 DNA sequence: TGTGCCAGCAGCGTAGTTGGGGGGGGCCGCACAGATACGCAGTATTTT.